Following are 21 T cell receptor beta chains from one sample sequenced in a study of shared clonotypes between healthy human individuals. The assay was immunoSEQ multiplex PCR, and TCRdb's table has in-frame clones only and misses some. The data contain about 470,000 clones, 79% of them singletons. Sequenced input: PBMCs. Receptor source: a woman in her 40s in good health. Some clones in this sample may be carry-over from other donors' samples.

This clone was detected ten times or more. The chain employs TRBV7-7 and TRBJ1-3, with D unclear. Between the trimmed V and J ends, which lost 0 bases and 2 bases, there was a span of 8 bases. CDR1 and CDR2 (germline): SSHAT, FNYEAQ (reference sequence). The CDR3 is 15 amino acids. The CDR3 nucleotides read TGTGCCAGCAGCTTAGCCTTCCCCCCTGGAAACACCATATATTTT. Translated, it gives CASSLAFPPGNTIYF.

This sequence joins TRBV9 and TRBJ2-6; TRBD1 or TRBD2 may be the D gene (5 bases each). V was clipped by 0 bases and J by 0 bases, with 10 bases between them. CDR1 SGDLS and CDR2 YYNGEE come from the germline V gene. The length of the CDR3 is 17 residues. CDR3 sequence reads: CASSVDPGTSGANVLTF. CDR3 nucleotides: TGTGCCAGCAGCGTAGACCCAGGGACCTCTGGGGCCAACGTCCTGACTTTC.

The V gene is TRBV19, the J gene TRBJ2-3; TRBD2 matches at 7 bases. V lost 4 bases to trimming and J lost 0 bases; unmatched junction nucleotides: 4. The germline CDR1 and CDR2 sequences are LNHDA and SQIVND (reference sequence). The CDR3 contains 15 residues. The CDR3, as DNA: TGTGCCAGTAGTAGAGGTAGCGGGAGCACAGATACGCAGTATTTT. Amino acids: CASSRGSGSTDTQYF. Supplemented by reference TRBV19 and TRBJ2-3, the full variable domain reads DGGITQSPKYLFRKEGQNVTLSCEQNLNHDAMYWYRQDPGQGLRLIYYSQIVNDFQKGDIAEGYSVSREKKESFPLTVTSAQKNPTAFYLCASSRGSGSTDTQYFGPGTRLTVL.

The chain couples TRBV15 to TRBJ2-1; the D is unclear. Trimming cost V 1 base and J 7 bases, with 8 bases left between them. The CDR3 totals 13 residues. CDR1 is LNHNV, CDR2 YYDKDF, per germline (reference sequence). The CDR3 region has the DNA TGTGCCACCAGCAGAGTCCCCATAAATGAGCAGTTCTTC. Its translation: CATSRVPINEQFF.

This clone was picked up a small number of times. The chain is built from TRBV7-2 and TRBJ2-3; the D is unclear. Germline-derived CDR1 and CDR2 are SGHTA and FQGNSA. CDR3 length equals 14 residues. Trimming stripped 0 bases from V and 2 bases from J, with 6 bases between. CDR3 residues: CASSLAWSTDTQYF. Here the CDR3 DNA reads TGTGCCAGCAGCTTAGCCTGGTCCACAGATACGCAGTATTTT.

This sequence joins TRBV4-1 and TRBJ2-5, with TRBD2 matching over 9 bases. The J call may be mistaken, given a closer DNA end match to TRBJ2-7. CDR1 and CDR2 from the germline V gene are MGHRA and YSYEKL. The CDR3 consists of 15 residues. The CDR3 sequence: CASSLRLAENYEQYF. The CDR3 DNA is TGCGCCAGCAGCCTACGACTAGCGGAAAACTACGAGCAGTACTTC.

This chain links TRBV11-2 with TRBJ2-7; D is uncertain. V was clipped by 3 bases and J by 3 bases, with 6 bases between them. The CDR3 has 12 residues. Per germline, CDR1 SGHAT and CDR2 FQNNGV. The CDR3 loop reads CASSLLLYEQYF. The CDR3 DNA sequence: TGTGCCAGCAGCTTGCTCCTCTACGAGCAGTACTTC.

This chain joins TRBV11-3 and TRBJ2-5, with D perhaps TRBD2 (5 bases). The CDR3 is 13 amino acids. V shed 9 bases and J shed 1 base, with 12 bases lying between them. Germline V gives CDR1 SGHNT, CDR2 YENEEA. CDR3 sequence: CASSVWGQETQYF. CDR3 nucleotides: TGTGCCAGTAGCGTGTGGGGCCAAGAGACCCAGTACTTC.

The rearrangement joins TRBV30 to TRBJ1-5, with unresolved D. Germline V CDR1 and CDR2: GTSNPN, SVGIG (reference sequence). The CDR3 length is 15 residues. The V and J ends lost 0 bases and 5 bases respectively, with 14 bases between them. CDR3 in DNA: TGTGCCTGGAGTGTAGTGGACGCTTCGGATCAGCCCCAGCATTTT. This gives the protein CAWSVVDASDQPQHF.

This clone was seen only once. V gene TRBV11-1 combines with J gene TRBJ2-1; TRBD2 agrees at 7 bases. Germline values: CDR1 SGHAT, CDR2 FQDESV (reference sequence). V lost 5 bases, J lost 6 bases, and 10 bases stayed unmatched. The CDR3 totals 15 residues. The CDR3 protein is CASSPGLVGPNEQFF. Here the CDR3 DNA reads TGTGCCAGCAGCCCCGGACTAGTTGGACCCAATGAGCAGTTCTTC. Variable domain in full (rest from reference TRBV11-1 and TRBJ2-1): EAEVAQSPRYKITEKSQAVAFWCDPISGHATLYWYRQILGQGPELLVQFQDESVVDDSQLPKDRFSAERLKGVDSTLKIQPAELGDSAMYLCASSPGLVGPNEQFFGPGTRLTVL.

V is TRBV5-8 and J is TRBJ2-1, with 11 bases lining up with TRBD2. In germline, CDR1 is SGHTS, CDR2 YDEGEE. Unmatched junction bases numbered 6, after V lost 4 bases and J lost 6 bases. This CDR3 is 15 amino acids long. The CDR3 region is CASSAGTSGGNEQFF. CDR3 sequence (DNA): TGTGCCAGCAGCGCCGGGACTAGCGGAGGCAATGAGCAGTTCTTC.

The V call is TRBV2, the J call TRBJ2-3; TRBD2 might be the D (6 bases). This CDR3 has 15 residues. Trimming pared 6 bases from V and 5 bases from J, leaving 18 bases between. CDR1 is SNHLY and CDR2 is FYNNEI in the germline V gene. The CDR3 here is CASRPFTTGEDTQYF. The CDR3 DNA follows: TGTGCCAGCAGGCCGTTTACCACGGGGGAAGATACGCAGTATTTT.

This chain joins TRBV30 and TRBJ1-2; D is uncertain. The CDR3 sequence is 15 residues long. With 3 bases removed from V and 3 bases from J, the gap between germline ends came to 17 bases. Germline CDR1 is GTSNPN and CDR2 is SVGIG (reference sequence). DNA of the CDR3: TGTGCCTGGAGGCGATTTGGCAGAACCCACTATGGCTACACCTTC. Protein: CAWRRFGRTHYGYTF.

The chain links TRBV5-1 to TRBJ1-4, with 10 positions matching TRBD1. The J segment lost 7 bases and the V segment lost 2 bases, leaving 2 bases of the junction unmatched. This CDR3 region has 14 residues. CDR1 SGHRS and CDR2 YFSETQ come from the germline V gene. Here the CDR3 DNA reads TGCGCCAGCAGCTTTGGACAGGGGGGTGAAAAACTGTTTTTT. Residues: CASSFGQGGEKLFF.

The J gene is TRBJ2-5, the V gene TRBV7-3; D tentatively fits TRBD1 or TRBD2 (6 bases each). The CDR3 is made up of 14 amino acids. In germline, CDR1 is SGHTA, CDR2 FQGTGA. V was clipped by 1 base and J by 5 bases, with 11 bases between them. The CDR3 DNA reads TGTGCCAGCAGCTTAATGGGGGGCACGGAGACCCAGTACTTC. This sequence encodes CASSLMGGTETQYF.

For this clone: Different DNA sequences within this sample yield the same CDR3. The V gene is TRBV28, the J gene TRBJ1-1; D not certain. Trimming shortened V by 2 bases and J by 4 bases, and 5 bases separated the two germline ends. The germline V gene has CDR1 MDHEN and CDR2 SYDVKM. This CDR3 comprises 12 residues. CDR3 nucleotides: TGTGCCAGCAGTTTAATGGTCACTGAAGCTTTCTTT. Residues: CASSLMVTEAFF.

This chain uses TRBV27 with TRBJ2-2; the match to TRBD1 covers 8 bases. The CDR3 runs to 14 residues. The V gene end was trimmed by 5 bases and the J gene end by 2 bases; junction bases not matched to a gene: 1. Germline V gene lookup returns CDR1 MNHEY and CDR2 SMNVEV (reference sequence). The CDR3 sequence: CASSGTGNTGELFF. CDR3 bases: TGTGCCAGCAGTGGGACAGGAAACACCGGGGAGCTGTTTTTT.

This chain uses TRBV5-4 with TRBJ2-7; D possibly corresponds to TRBD2 (5 bases). This CDR3 has 14 amino acids. Germline CDR1 and CDR2: SGHNT and YYREEE (reference sequence). The V gene lost 1 base and the J gene lost 4 bases, with 12 bases spanning the gap. This chain's CDR3 is CASSLRGPRYEQYF. As DNA, the CDR3 is TGTGCCAGCAGCTTGAGAGGGCCTAGGTACGAGCAGTACTTC.

The sample holds many counts of this clone. CDR3 protein: CASSLAVAGIYEQYF. The CDR3 DNA sequence: TGTGCCAGCAGCTTAGCCGTAGCGGGGATCTACGAGCAGTACTTC. This chain links TRBV7-2 with TRBJ2-7; 8 nucleotides agree with TRBD2. The CDR3 has 15 residues. Germline CDR1 and CDR2: SGHTA and FQGNSA. Trimming cost V 0 bases and J 3 bases; bases outside gene matches: 4.

The rearrangement links TRBV7-2 to TRBJ1-1; D is ambiguous. The V and J ends lost 1 base and 5 bases respectively, with 11 bases between them. The germline V gene has CDR1 SGHTA and CDR2 FQGNSA. The CDR3 is 14 residues long. CDR3 sequence: CASSLGLLGTEAFF. CDR3 DNA: TGTGCCAGCAGCTTAGGGTTATTGGGGACTGAAGCTTTCTTT. Filled out from reference TRBV7-2 and TRBJ1-1, the complete variable domain reads GAGVSQSPSNKVTEKGKDVELRCDPISGHTALYWYRQSLGQGLEFLIYFQGNSAPDKSGLPSDRFSAERTGGSVSTLTIQRTQQEDSAVYLCASSLGLLGTEAFFGQGTRLTVV.

The rearrangement joins TRBV5-4 to TRBJ1-2; no firm D call. CDR1 is SGHNT and CDR2 is YYREEE in the germline V gene (reference sequence). The ends were cut back, 0 bases at V and 0 bases at J, with 9 bases in the middle. This CDR3 is built from 15 residues. The CDR3, as DNA: TGTGCCAGCAGCTTGGGGCACCCCTCTAACTATGGCTACACCTTC. It specifies CASSLGHPSNYGYTF.